These 26 T cell receptor beta chains originate from one sample sequenced in a study of beta chain features in type 1 diabetes listed by TCRdb under 2018. The library came from the immunoSEQ multiplex PCR assay. All of the isolated RNA was reverse transcribed with the High Capacity cDNA Reverse Transcription Kit, so expressed TCRB transcripts were sequenced. Here the immuneACCESS table is served through TCRdb, limited to in-frame sequences with V and J called. Missing clones are a known gap in these copies; in checked studies unresolved V genes cover under half, and the rest lacks a known reason. The sample table shows roughly 500,000 clones, and approximately 30% are seen once. Together, the top ten hold 0.065% of the sample. The specimen sequenced was naive CD4+ T cells from blood. According to the study, the label for this sample's cell subset or site signals: true naive CD4+ T cells. The receptors were gathered from a man between 18 and 29 years old in good health.

The chain links TRBV28 to TRBJ2-7, with a possible D match to TRBD1 (6 bases). Germline V gene sequence: CDR1 MDHEN, CDR2 SYDVKM. The CDR3 contains 14 residues. V lost 10 bases, J lost 7 bases, and 23 bases lay in between. CDR3 protein: CATAARGWVGEQYF. CDR3 sequence (DNA): TGTGCCACCGCCGCAAGGGGGTGGGTTGGGGAGCAGTACTTC. Based on the CDR3 plus reference TRBV28 and TRBJ2-7, the full variable domain is DVKVTQSSRYLVKRTGEKVFLECVQDMDHENMFWYRQDPGLGLRLIYFSYDVKMKEKGDIPEGYSVSREKKERFSLILESASTNQTSMYLCATAARGWVGEQYFGPGTRLTVT.

J is TRBJ2-3 and V is TRBV4-2; D perhaps matches TRBD1 (6 bases). Germline CDR1 LGHNA, CDR2 YNFKEQ. The V end was cut by 1 base, the J end by 4 bases, with 15 bases between. CDR3 length: 16 amino acids. In DNA, the CDR3 is TGTGCCAGCAGCCAAGCTGGGGCAGGGGCTGCAGATACGCAGTATTTT. Protein sequence: CASSQAGAGAADTQYF.

CDR3 in amino acids: CAWSVDLRAYNEQFF. CDR3 DNA: TGTGCCTGGAGTGTAGACCTCAGGGCCTACAATGAGCAGTTCTTC. The chain is built from TRBV30 and TRBJ2-1; possibly TRBD1 for D (5 bases). CDR1 and CDR2 from the germline V gene are GTSNPN and SVGIG (reference sequence). Trimming removed 0 bases from V and 2 bases from J, with 11 bases in between. This CDR3 region has 15 residues.

The chain combines TRBV20-1 with TRBJ1-2; possible D gene TRBD1, 5 bases. CDR1 and CDR2 from the germline V gene are DFQATT and SNEGSKA (reference sequence). V was clipped by 5 bases and J by 8 bases, with 12 bases between them. The CDR3 spans 11 residues. CDR3 in amino acids: CSALGHEGYTF. CDR3 sequence (DNA): TGCAGTGCTCTGGGGCACGAAGGCTACACCTTC.

The V call is TRBV7-8, the J call TRBJ2-3; no clear D gene. The V end was cut by 1 base, the J end by 5 bases, with 4 bases between. The germline gives CDR1 SGHVS, CDR2 FQNEAQ. The length of the CDR3 is 12 residues. CDR3 residues: CASSLERDTQYF. CDR3 DNA: TGTGCCAGCAGCTTAGAAAGAGATACGCAGTATTTT.

The rearrangement links TRBV11-2 to TRBJ1-1; D is unresolved. Germline CDR1 SGHAT, CDR2 FQNNGV. This CDR3 is built from 15 residues. Trimming stripped 5 bases from V and 5 bases from J, with 18 bases between. CDR3 DNA sequence: TGTGCCAGCAGCCCCAAAGAGAGGCCATGGACTGAAGCTTTCTTT. This translates into CASSPKERPWTEAFF. Full variable domain (rest looked up from reference TRBV11-2 and TRBJ1-1): EAGVAQSPRYKIIEKRQSVAFWCNPISGHATLYWYQQILGQGPKLLIQFQNNGVVDDSQLPKDRFSAERLKGVDSTLKIQPAKLEDSAVYLCASSPKERPWTEAFFGQGTRLTVV.

The rearrangement uses TRBV29-1 and TRBJ2-2, with TRBD2 matching 9 bases. The length of the CDR3 is 15 residues. Trimming at V came to 0 bases and at J to 4 bases, leaving 3 bases not matched to a gene. CDR1 is SQVTM, CDR2 ANQGSEA, per germline. CDR3 DNA: TGCAGCGTTGAAGATGGACTAGCGCCCACCGGGGAGCTGTTTTTT. Amino acids: CSVEDGLAPTGELFF.

This clone was counted only a few times. The rearrangement links TRBV14 to TRBJ2-6; D might be TRBD2 (5 bases). Trimming cost V 4 bases and J 0 bases, with 10 bases left between them. Germline CDR1 SGHDN, CDR2 FVKESK. CDR3 length equals 16 residues. CDR3 protein: CASSRRVASGANVLTF. The CDR3 coding sequence is TGTGCCAGCAGCCGGCGGGTAGCCTCTGGGGCCAACGTCCTGACTTTC. The variable domain in full, with the rest retrieved from reference TRBV14 and TRBJ2-6, is EAGVTQFPSHSVIEKGQTVTLRCDPISGHDNLYWYRRVMGKEIKFLLHFVKESKQDESGMPNNRFLAERTGGTYSTLKVQPAELEDSGVYFCASSRRVASGANVLTFGAGSRLTVL.

The chain carries TRBV7-2 and TRBJ2-5; the match to TRBD1 covers 9 bases. CDR3 length equals 14 residues. CDR1 is SGHTA, CDR2 FQGNSA, per germline. J lost 5 bases, V lost 5 bases, and 6 bases had no gene match. CDR3: CASSLQGARETQYF. CDR3 nucleotides: TGTGCCAGCAGCCTACAGGGGGCGAGGGAGACCCAGTACTTC.

V is TRBV19 and J is TRBJ2-1, with 10 bases identical to TRBD1. The length of the CDR3 is 16 residues. Germline V CDR1 and CDR2: LNHDA, SQIVND (reference sequence). V shed 5 bases and J 9 bases; nucleotides not matched to a gene: 13. The CDR3 DNA reads TGTGCCAGTAGTTCCCCGGGACAGGGGAGGACGGCTGAGCAGTTCTTC. It encodes CASSSPGQGRTAEQFF.

In this sample, this clone turned up a few times. This chain uses TRBV29-1 with TRBJ1-2; tentatively, D is TRBD1 (6 bases). Germline CDR1 reads SQVTM; CDR2 reads ANQGSEA. This CDR3 contains 11 residues. Trimming stripped 5 bases from V and 4 bases from J, with 8 bases between. CDR3 protein: CSVQGSYGYTF. CDR3 coding DNA: TGCAGCGTTCAGGGGAGCTATGGCTACACCTTC.

The chain combines TRBV9 with TRBJ2-5, with D possibly called TRBD1 or TRBD2 (6 bases each). This CDR3 has 14 residues. CDR1 and CDR2 from the germline V gene are SGDLS and YYNGEE. The V and J ends lost 3 bases and 4 bases respectively, with 13 bases between them. For the CDR3, the DNA is TGTGCCAGCAGCGAGGGGGGTAATGGAGAGACCCAGTACTTC. Translated, it gives CASSEGGNGETQYF. Full variable domain (remainder filled in from reference TRBV9 and TRBJ2-5): DSGVTQTPKHLITATGQRVTLRCSPRSGDLSVYWYQQSLDQGLQFLIQYYNGEERAKGNILERFSAQQFPDLHSELNLSSLELGDSALYFCASSEGGNGETQYFGPGTRLLVL.

V gene TRBV7-6 combines with J gene TRBJ1-1; no reliable D call. CDR1 and CDR2 (germline): SGHVS, FNYEAQ. The CDR3 is made up of 14 amino acids. V was pared by 5 bases and J by 6 bases, with 16 bases between. Here the CDR3 reads CASSQPGPGAEAFF. The CDR3 DNA is TGTGCCAGCAGCCAGCCGGGTCCCGGGGCTGAAGCTTTCTTT.

The genes are TRBV13 and TRBJ2-1, with D maybe TRBD1 (6 bases). CDR1 PRHDT and CDR2 FYEKMQ come from the germline V gene (reference sequence). CDR3 length: 15 amino acids. The ends were cut back, 2 bases at V and 1 base at J, with 9 bases in the middle. The DNA for the CDR3 is TGTGCCAGCAGCTTATATACAGGGTCCTACAATGAGCAGTTCTTC. Its protein product is CASSLYTGSYNEQFF. The full variable domain, rest sourced from reference TRBV13 and TRBJ2-1, is AAGVIQSPRHLIKEKRETATLKCYPIPRHDTVYWYQQGPGQDPQFLISFYEKMQSDKGSIPDRFSAQQFSDYHSELNMSSLELGDSALYFCASSLYTGSYNEQFFGPGTRLTVL.

This clone was seen more than once but under ten times. The chain employs TRBV18 and TRBJ1-5; TRBD1 is a possible D gene (5 bases). There are 16 residues in the CDR3. Deletions cut 0 bases from V and 4 bases from J, with 13 bases between. Per germline, CDR1 KGHSH and CDR2 LQKENI. The CDR3 nucleotides read TGTGCCAGCTCACCACCGGGACCGAGTCTAAATCAGCCCCAGCATTTT. It is translated as CASSPPGPSLNQPQHF. Filled out from reference TRBV18 and TRBJ1-5, the complete variable domain reads NAGVMQNPRHLVRRRGQEARLRCSPMKGHSHVYWYRQLPEEGLKFMVYLQKENIIDESGMPKERFSAEFPKEGPSILRIQQVVRGDSAAYFCASSPPGPSLNQPQHFGDGTRLSIL.

The gene calls are TRBV30 and TRBJ2-5; 12 bases line up with TRBD2. The V segment lost 7 bases and the J segment 1 base; nucleotides outside the gene matches: 4. The germline V gene encodes CDR1 GTSNPN and CDR2 SVGIG (reference sequence). This CDR3 region has 14 residues. CDR3: CASRTSGAQETQYF. DNA for the CDR3: TGTGCCTCCCGGACTAGCGGGGCCCAAGAGACCCAGTACTTC.

The chain carries TRBV2 and TRBJ2-7, with D tentatively TRBD1 or TRBD2 (5 bases each). The germline gives CDR1 SNHLY, CDR2 FYNNEI. The germline V and J ends were trimmed by 4 bases and 3 bases, with 16 bases remaining between them. The CDR3 is made up of 15 amino acids. CDR3 residues: CASSGDREADYEQYF. As DNA, the CDR3 is TGTGCCAGCAGTGGGGACCGAGAGGCCGACTACGAGCAGTACTTC.

This clone was recorded at least ten times. The chain joins TRBV30 to TRBJ2-5; 11 bases are a match to TRBD2. The CDR3 covers 14 residues. Trimming at V came to 4 bases and at J to 2 bases, leaving 3 bases not matched to a gene. Germline V lookup: CDR1 GTSNPN, CDR2 SVGIG (reference sequence). CDR3 region: CAWKTSGEQETQYF. CDR3 DNA sequence: TGTGCCTGGAAGACTAGCGGGGAACAAGAGACCCAGTACTTC.

The V gene is TRBV14, the J gene TRBJ2-1; 9 bases map to TRBD1. This CDR3 has 15 residues. The germline CDR1 and CDR2 sequences are SGHDN and FVKESK. Trimming at V came to 3 bases and at J to 3 bases, leaving 3 bases not matched to a gene. Here the CDR3 reads CASSQRDRDYNEQFF. The CDR3 DNA reads as TGTGCCAGCAGCCAGCGGGACAGGGACTACAATGAGCAGTTCTTC.

The sample holds a few counts of this clone. The chain has TRBV27 and TRBJ2-3; 9 bases fit TRBD1. The germline V gene has CDR1 MNHEY and CDR2 SMNVEV (reference sequence). Trimming at V came to 5 bases and at J to 0 bases, leaving 6 bases not matched to a gene. The CDR3 spans 16 residues. The DNA for the CDR3 is TGTGCCAGCAGTCCGGGGACAGGGATTAGCACAGATACGCAGTATTTT. It codes for CASSPGTGISTDTQYF.

This clone was picked up a small number of times. The chain carries TRBV7-3 and TRBJ2-3; tentatively, D is TRBD2 (5 bases). The CDR3 runs to 14 residues. The V and J ends lost 5 bases and 1 base respectively, with 10 bases between them. The germline V gene has CDR1 SGHTA and CDR2 FQGTGA. The CDR3 here is CASSRGWGTDTQYF. The DNA for the CDR3 is TGTGCCAGCAGCCGCGGGTGGGGCACAGATACGCAGTATTTT.

This clone was detected a few times. The V and J genes are TRBV29-1 and TRBJ2-3; D perhaps matches TRBD2 (6 bases). Germline V lookup: CDR1 SQVTM, CDR2 ANQGSEA. CDR3 length: 15 amino acids. V was pared by 6 bases and J by 0 bases, with 16 bases between. CDR3 sequence reads: CSVAKAGTSTDTQYF. The CDR3 DNA reads TGCAGCGTCGCCAAGGCGGGGACTAGCACAGATACGCAGTATTTT.

V is TRBV4-1 and J is TRBJ1-2; the match to TRBD1 covers 9 bases. Looked up from germline, CDR1 is MGHRA and CDR2 is YSYEKL. V was pared by 5 bases and J by 3 bases, with 4 bases of the junction left unmatched. The CDR3 is 14 amino acids. The CDR3 bases are TGCGCCAGCAGCACCCGGGACAGGGACTATGGCTACACCTTC. It translates to CASSTRDRDYGYTF.

To note about this clone: Additional DNA sequences in this sample encode the identical CDR3. The CDR3 loop is CASSVSSGSYEQYF. The CDR3 nucleotides read TGTGCCAGCAGCGTCTCTAGCGGGTCCTACGAGCAGTACTTC. The V and J genes are TRBV9 and TRBJ2-7, with 8 bases aligning to TRBD2. The CDR3 extends over 14 amino acids. J lost 1 base, V lost 2 bases, and 2 bases had no gene match. Germline lookup yields CDR1 SGDLS and CDR2 YYNGEE.

The chain uses TRBV4-2 and TRBJ2-7; the match to TRBD2 covers 12 bases. V shed 2 bases and J 4 bases; nucleotides not matched to a gene: 9. Germline V gene sequence: CDR1 LGHNA, CDR2 YNFKEQ. The CDR3 has 17 amino acids. The chain's CDR3 is CASSQKTSGSAGYEQYF. CDR3 bases: TGTGCCAGCAGCCAAAAGACTAGCGGGAGTGCGGGTTACGAGCAGTACTTC.

The CDR3 protein is CASSSLTSAGETQYF. The CDR3, as DNA: TGCGCCAGCAGCAGCCTGACTAGCGCGGGGGAGACCCAGTACTTC. The chain links TRBV5-1 to TRBJ2-5; TRBD2 agrees at 8 bases. CDR3 length: 15 residues. V shed 4 bases, J shed 5 bases, and the junction held 10 bases outside the gene matches. Germline V gene data show CDR1 as SGHRS and CDR2 as YFSETQ.